Listed below are T cell receptor beta chains from one sample, sequenced in a study of a mutant IDH1 vaccine in newly diagnosed glioma. TCRdb's table, derived via immunoSEQ multiplex PCR, lists solely in-frame clones and lacks some. The table includes 60,000 to 75,000 clones, approximately 84% detected once. Their antigen targets remain unknown. Sequencing was performed on PBMCs, taken from a glioma patient whose treatment included an IDH1 peptide vaccine. Receptors were obtained from a man younger than 40 with glioma. The CDR3 runs from the conserved cysteine through the conserved F or W.

v_call | cdr3_aa
TRBV19 | CASLRTSGWTGELFF
TRBV7-2 | CASSYTTGAGTYF
TRBV7-3 | CASSLAGVITDTQYF
TRBV18 | CASSPGTDLNQPQHF
TRBV7-9 | CASSPQTVFVYEQYF
TRBV7-3 | CASSSRQVYGYTF
TRBV7-2 | CASSLVGFKDGDNEQFF
TRBV9 | CASSPRTGHGELFF
TRBV2 | CASSEVGARGAFF
TRBV4-2 | CASSQAGLNTEAFF
TRBV28 | CASSLTSSEQYF
TRBV5-4 | CASSQDSAVGPGPQHF
TRBV9 | CASSSTAGSSYEQYF
TRBV14 | CASSPTGGSRVDEQFF
TRBV29-1 | CSVAPSGVTDTQYF
TRBV9 | CASSTPRTSANTGELFF
TRBV7-9 | CASSLYDIVDQPQHF